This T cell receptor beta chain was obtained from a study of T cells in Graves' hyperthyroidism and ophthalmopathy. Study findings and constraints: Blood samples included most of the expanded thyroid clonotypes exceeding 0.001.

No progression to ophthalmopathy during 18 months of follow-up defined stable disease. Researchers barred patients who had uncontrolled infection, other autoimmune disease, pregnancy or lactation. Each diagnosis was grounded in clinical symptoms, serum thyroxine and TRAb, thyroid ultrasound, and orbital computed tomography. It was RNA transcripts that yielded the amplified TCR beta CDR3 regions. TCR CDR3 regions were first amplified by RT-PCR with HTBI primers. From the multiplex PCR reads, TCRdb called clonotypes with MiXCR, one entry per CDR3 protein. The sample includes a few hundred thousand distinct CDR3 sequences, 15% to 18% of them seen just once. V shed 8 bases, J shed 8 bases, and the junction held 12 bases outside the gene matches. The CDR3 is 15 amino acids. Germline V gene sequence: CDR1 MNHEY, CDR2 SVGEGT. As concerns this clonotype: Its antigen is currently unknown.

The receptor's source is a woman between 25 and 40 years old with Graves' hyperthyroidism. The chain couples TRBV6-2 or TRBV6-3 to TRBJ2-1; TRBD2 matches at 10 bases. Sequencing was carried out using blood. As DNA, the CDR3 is TGTGCCAGCGCGGGGTCCGGGACTAGCGTAGATGAGCAGTTCTTC. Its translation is CASAGSGTSVDEQFF.